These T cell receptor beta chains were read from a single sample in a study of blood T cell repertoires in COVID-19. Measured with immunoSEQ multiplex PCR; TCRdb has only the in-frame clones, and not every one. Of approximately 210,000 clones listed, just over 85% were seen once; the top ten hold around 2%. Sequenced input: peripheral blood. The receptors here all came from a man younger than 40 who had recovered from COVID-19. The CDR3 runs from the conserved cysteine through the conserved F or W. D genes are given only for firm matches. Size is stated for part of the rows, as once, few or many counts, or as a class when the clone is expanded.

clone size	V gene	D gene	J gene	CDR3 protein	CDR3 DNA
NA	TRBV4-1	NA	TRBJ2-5	CASSQDSIQETQYF	TGCGCCAGCAGCCAAGATTCCATTCAAGAGACCCAGTACTTC
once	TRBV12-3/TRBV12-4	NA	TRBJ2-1	CASRRSYNEQFF	TGTGCCAGCAGGCGGTCCTACAATGAGCAGTTCTTC
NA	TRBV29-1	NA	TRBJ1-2	CSVERRGRSLGYTF	TGCAGCGTTGAACGACGAGGGAGGTCACTAGGCTACACCTTC
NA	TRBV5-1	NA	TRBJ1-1	CASSFGDNTEAFF	TGCGCCAGCAGCTTTGGAGATAACACTGAAGCTTTCTTT
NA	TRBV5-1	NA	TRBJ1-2	CASSVGTTYGYTF	TGCGCCAGCAGCGTCGGGACAACTTATGGCTACACCTTC
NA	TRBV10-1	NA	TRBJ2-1	CASSESSGSGEQFF	TGCGCCAGCAGTGAGTCGTCGGGTTCCGGTGAGCAGTTCTTC
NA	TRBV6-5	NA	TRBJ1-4	CASSSQGSGDEKLFF	TGTGCCAGCAGTTCCCAGGGGAGTGGGGATGAAAAACTGTTTTTT
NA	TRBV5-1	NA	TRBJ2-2	CASSFGTGSAGELFF	TGCGCCAGCAGCTTTGGTACGGGAAGCGCCGGGGAGCTGTTTTTT
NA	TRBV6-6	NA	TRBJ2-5	CASRIDGTLYF	TGTGCCAGCAGAATAGACGGGACTCTGTACTTC
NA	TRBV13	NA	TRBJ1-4	CASSFATGDEKLFF	TGTGCCAGCAGCTTCGCCACGGGAGATGAAAAACTGTTTTTT
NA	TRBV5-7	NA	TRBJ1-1	CASSLGQGQNTEAFF	TGTGCCAGCAGCTTGGGTCAGGGGCAGAACACTGAAGCTTTCTTT
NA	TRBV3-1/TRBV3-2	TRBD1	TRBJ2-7	CASSQGPDRAEQYF	TGTGCCAGCAGCCAAGGACCCGACAGGGCCGAGCAGTACTTC
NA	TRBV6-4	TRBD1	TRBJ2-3	CASSPTGYNTDTQYF	TGTGCCAGCAGCCCGACAGGGTACAACACAGATACGCAGTATTTT
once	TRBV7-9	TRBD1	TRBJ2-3	CASSLTGTVTDTQYF	TGTGCCAGCAGCTTAACCGGGACAGTCACAGATACGCAGTATTTT
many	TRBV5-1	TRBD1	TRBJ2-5	CASSFVGTDHQETQYF	TGCGCCAGCAGCTTCGTCGGGACAGACCACCAAGAGACCCAGTACTTC
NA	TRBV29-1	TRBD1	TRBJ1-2	CSVVGWTGVQGYTF	TGCAGCGTTGTGGGCTGGACAGGGGTTCAAGGCTACACCTTC
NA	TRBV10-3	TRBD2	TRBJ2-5	CASGKGAGLETQYF	TGTGCCAGTGGGAAGGGAGCGGGGCTGGAGACCCAGTACTTC
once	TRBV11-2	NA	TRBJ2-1	CASSSDGAGATYNEQFF	TGTGCCAGCAGCTCCGACGGGGCGGGGGCCACCTACAATGAGCAGTTCTTC
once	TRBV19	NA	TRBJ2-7	CASSIVGSSYEQYF	TGTGCCAGTAGTATAGTGGGCAGTTCCTACGAGCAGTACTTC
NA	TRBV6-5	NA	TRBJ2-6	CASEERSGANVLTF	TGTGCCAGCGAAGAACGGTCTGGGGCCAACGTCCTGACTTTC
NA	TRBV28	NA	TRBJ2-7	CASSPYSSYEQYF	TGTGCCAGCAGCCCTTATAGCTCCTACGAGCAGTACTTC
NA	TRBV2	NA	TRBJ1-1	CASSERRTEEAFF	TGTGCCAGCAGTGAGCGGCGGACTGAAGAAGCTTTCTTT
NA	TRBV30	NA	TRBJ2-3	CAWSVTGWGTDTQYF	TGTGCCTGGAGTGTAACAGGTTGGGGCACAGATACGCAGTATTTT
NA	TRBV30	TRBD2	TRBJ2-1	CAWSPGLAGSNEQFF	TGTGCCTGGAGTCCCGGACTAGCGGGCTCAAATGAGCAGTTCTTC
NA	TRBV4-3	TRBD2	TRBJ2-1	CASSQEGGRSYEQFF	TGCGCCAGCAGCCAAGAAGGCGGGAGAAGCTATGAGCAGTTCTTC
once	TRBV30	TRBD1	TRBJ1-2	CAWSPGTGGANYGYTF	TGTGCCTGGAGTCCGGGGACAGGGGGTGCTAACTATGGCTACACCTTC
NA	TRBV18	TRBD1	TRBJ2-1	CASSRRTGAHNEQFF	TGTGCCAGCTCACGCCGGACAGGGGCGCACAATGAGCAGTTCTTC
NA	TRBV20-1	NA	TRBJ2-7	CSALLFEQYF	TGCAGTGCCCTACTTTTTGAGCAGTACTTC
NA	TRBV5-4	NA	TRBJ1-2	CASSPGTDIYGYTF	TGTGCCAGCAGCCCGGGGACTGACATCTATGGCTACACCTTC
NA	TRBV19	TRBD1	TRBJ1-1	CASSLTGGYSMNTEAFF	TGTGCCAGTAGTCTTACAGGGGGATACTCAATGAACACTGAAGCTTTCTTT
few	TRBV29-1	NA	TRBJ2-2	CSVLAFRGGATGELFF	TGCAGCGTTTTGGCCTTCCGAGGCGGGGCCACCGGGGAGCTGTTTTTT
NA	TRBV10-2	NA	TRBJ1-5	CASHPSGQPQHF	TGCGCCAGCCATCCCTCGGGGCAGCCCCAGCATTTT
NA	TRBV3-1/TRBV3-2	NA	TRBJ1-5	CASSQGTEGYQPQHF	TGTGCCAGCAGCCAAGGGACAGAGGGATATCAGCCCCAGCATTTT
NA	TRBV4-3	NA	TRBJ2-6	CASSLAPGTTSGANVLTF	TGCGCCAGCAGCCTCGCACCCGGGACAACTTCTGGGGCCAACGTCCTGACTTTC
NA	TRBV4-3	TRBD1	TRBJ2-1	CASSQDIGQGKATSYNEQFF	TGCGCCAGCAGCCAAGATATAGGACAGGGCAAAGCCACATCCTACAATGAGCAGTTCTTC
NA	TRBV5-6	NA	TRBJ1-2	CASSTGVGRVSYGYTF	TGTGCCAGCAGCACCGGAGTGGGGAGGGTGTCCTATGGCTACACCTTC
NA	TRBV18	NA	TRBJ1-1	CASSPGGVRSMNTEAFF	TGTGCCAGCTCACCGGGAGGGGTCCGTTCGATGAACACTGAAGCTTTCTTT
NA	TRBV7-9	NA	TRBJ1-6	CASSGGDWEGSYNSPLHF	TGTGCCAGCAGCGGCGGGGACTGGGAGGGCTCCTATAATTCACCCCTCCACTTT
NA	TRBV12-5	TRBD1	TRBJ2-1	CASGLQQGAGGEQFF	TGTGCTAGTGGTTTGCAACAGGGGGCTGGGGGTGAGCAGTTCTTC
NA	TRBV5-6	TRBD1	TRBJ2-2	CASSLTGTGDTGELFF	TGTGCCAGCAGCTTAACCGGGACAGGGGATACCGGGGAGCTGTTTTTT
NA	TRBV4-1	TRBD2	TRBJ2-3	CASSQDLAGGDSTDTQYF	TGCGCCAGCAGCCAAGACCTAGCGGGGGGGGATAGCACAGATACGCAGTATTTT
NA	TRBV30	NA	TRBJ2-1	CAWVTGHLDNEQFF	TGTGCCTGGGTCACAGGGCACTTGGACAATGAGCAGTTCTTC
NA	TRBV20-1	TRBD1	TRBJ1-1	CSDDREEAFF	TGCAGTGATGACAGGGAGGAAGCTTTCTTT
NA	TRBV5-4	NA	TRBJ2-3	CASSFPSDTQYF	TGTGCCAGCAGTTTCCCTTCGGATACGCAGTATTTT
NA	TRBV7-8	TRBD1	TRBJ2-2	CASSPMGQGYSGELFF	TGTGCCAGCAGTCCTATGGGACAGGGGTACTCCGGGGAGCTGTTTTTT
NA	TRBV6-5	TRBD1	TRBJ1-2	CASRAPGQGRGYTF	TGTGCCAGCAGGGCGCCGGGACAGGGGCGGGGCTACACCTTC
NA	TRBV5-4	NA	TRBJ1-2	CASSSQGDGYTF	TGTGCCAGCAGCTCCCAAGGGGATGGCTACACCTTC
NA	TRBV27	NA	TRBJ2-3	CASSRWSNRDTQYF	TGTGCCAGCAGTCGGTGGTCAAATCGGGATACGCAGTATTTT
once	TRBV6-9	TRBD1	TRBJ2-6	CASSYDSTGQGISGANVLTF	TGTGCCAGCAGTTATGATAGTACCGGACAGGGGATATCTGGGGCCAACGTCCTGACTTTC
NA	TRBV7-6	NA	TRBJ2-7	CASSSTGGGGYEQYF	TGTGCCAGCAGCTCCACAGGGGGGGGAGGCTACGAGCAGTACTTC
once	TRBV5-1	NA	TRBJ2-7	CASSPGIGYEQYF	TGCGCCAGCAGCCCAGGGATAGGCTACGAGCAGTACTTC
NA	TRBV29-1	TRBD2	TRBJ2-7	CSVRLAGRSSYEQYF	TGCAGCGTTCGTCTAGCGGGCCGGAGCTCCTACGAGCAGTACTTC
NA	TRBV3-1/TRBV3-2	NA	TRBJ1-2	CASSQGQYGYTF	TGTGCCAGCAGCCAAGGGCAGTATGGCTACACCTTC
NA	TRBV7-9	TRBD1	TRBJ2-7	CASSLPPGQGTYEQYF	TGTGCCAGCAGCTTACCCCCGGGACAGGGTACCTACGAGCAGTACTTC
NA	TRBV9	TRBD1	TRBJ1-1	CASSGRDRSTPSTEAFF	TGTGCCAGCAGCGGCCGGGACAGGAGCACCCCGAGCACTGAAGCTTTCTTT